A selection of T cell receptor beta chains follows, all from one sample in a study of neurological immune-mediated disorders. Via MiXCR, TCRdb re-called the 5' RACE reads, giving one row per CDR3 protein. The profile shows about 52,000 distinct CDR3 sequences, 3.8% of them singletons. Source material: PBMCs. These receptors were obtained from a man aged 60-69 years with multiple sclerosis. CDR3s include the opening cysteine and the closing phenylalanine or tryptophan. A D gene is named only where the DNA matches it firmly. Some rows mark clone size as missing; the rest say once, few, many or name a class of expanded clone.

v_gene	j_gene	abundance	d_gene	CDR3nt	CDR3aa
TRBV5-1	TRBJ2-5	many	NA	TGCGCCAGCAGCGCTATCCTGCGGAGGCGGGAAGAGACCCAGTACTTC	CASSAILRRREETQYF
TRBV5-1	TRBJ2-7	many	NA	TGCGCCAGCAGCTTGGAAGAACGGGACCTACCTACGAAGCAGTACTTC	CASSLEERDLPTKQYF
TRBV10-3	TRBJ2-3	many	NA	TGTGCCACCTCCGGAGATACGCAGTATTTT	CATSGDTQYF
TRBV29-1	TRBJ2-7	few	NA	TGCAGCGTCACAGGTCACCACGAGCAGTACTTC	CSVTGHHEQYF
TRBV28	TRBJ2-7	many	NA	TGTGCCAGCAGTTTAACTAGCACCTACGAGCAGTACTTC	CASSLTSTYEQYF
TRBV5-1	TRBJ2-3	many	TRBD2	TGCGCCAGCAATAGCGGGGGGGCGAATACGCAGTATTTT	CASNSGGANTQYF
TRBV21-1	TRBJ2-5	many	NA	TGTGCCAGCAAGAGGGGCGGGGGGTCCGAGACCCAGTACTTC	CASKRGGGSETQYF
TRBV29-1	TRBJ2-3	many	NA	TGCAGCGTTGAAGGGACGGAAGCCACAGATACGCAGTATTTT	CSVEGTEATDTQYF
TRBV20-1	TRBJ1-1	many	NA	TGCAGTGCTAGAGATATTCGGGGGGCCACTGAAGCTTTCTTT	CSARDIRGATEAFF
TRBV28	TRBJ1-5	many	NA	TGTGCCACCGACGATCGGCAGCCCCAGCATTTT	CATDDRQPQHF
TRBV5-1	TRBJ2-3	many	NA	TGCGCCAGCTCCTCCGGACCTGGGGGGACCTCTAGCACAGATACGCAGTATTTT	CASSSGPGGTSSTDTQYF
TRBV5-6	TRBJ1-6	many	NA	TGTGCCAGCAGCCCCCGGGCCCGGAATTCACCCCTCCACTTT	CASSPRARNSPLHF
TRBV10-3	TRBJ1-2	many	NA	TGTGCAACAAGTGCAGTCGCGGGGGACATTAACTATGGCTACACCTTC	CATSAVAGDINYGYTF
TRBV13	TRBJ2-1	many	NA	TGTGCCAGCAGCTTAGAGGGGAGCTCCTACAATGAGCAGTTCTTC	CASSLEGSSYNEQFF
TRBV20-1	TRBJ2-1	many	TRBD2	TGCAGTGCTAGAGAGGCGGGGCGGGGGGTTTTCTATGAGCAGTTCTTC	CSAREAGRGVFYEQFF
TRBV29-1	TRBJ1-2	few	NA	TGCAGCGTCTCGGGGCTTCGGGATGGCTACACCTTC	CSVSGLRDGYTF
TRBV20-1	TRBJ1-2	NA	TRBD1	TGCAGTGCTAGCCGGTGGACCGGGACAGAAAACTATGGCTACACCTTC	CSASRWTGTENYGYTF
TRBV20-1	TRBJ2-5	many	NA	TGCAGTGCTACCCCTCTTATGGTTCCAGAGACCCAGTACTTC	CSATPLMVPETQYF
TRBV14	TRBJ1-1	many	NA	TGTGCCAGCAGCCACCCAAGGACGGGAAACACTGAAGCTTTCTTT	CASSHPRTGNTEAFF
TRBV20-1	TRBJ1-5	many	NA	TGCAGTGCTGTTCGGGGAGATTTGGGCAATCAGCCCCAGCATTTT	CSAVRGDLGNQPQHF
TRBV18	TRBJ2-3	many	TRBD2	TGTGCCAGCTCACAGACAGCGGGAGCCCTACAATCGGTGGATACGCAGTATTTT	CASSQTAGALQSVDTQYF
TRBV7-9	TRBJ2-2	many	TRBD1	TGTGCCAGCAGCCGCTGGACAGGGGGGCCCACAACCGGGGAGCTGTTTTTT	CASSRWTGGPTTGELFF
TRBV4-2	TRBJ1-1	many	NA	TGTGCCAGCAGCCAATTTATGGACACTGAAGCTTTCTTT	CASSQFMDTEAFF
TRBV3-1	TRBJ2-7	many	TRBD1	TGTGCCAGCAGCCTATCGCCGGGACAGGGCTACGAGCAGTACTTC	CASSLSPGQGYEQYF
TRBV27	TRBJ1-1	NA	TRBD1	TGTGCCAGCAGTTGGGGACAGAGAATGAACACTGAAGCTTTCTTT	CASSWGQRMNTEAFF
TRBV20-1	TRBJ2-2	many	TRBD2	TGCAGTGCTCGGACTAGCGGGAGCCTGAACACCGGGGAGCTGTTTTTT	CSARTSGSLNTGELFF
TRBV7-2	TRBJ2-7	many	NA	TGTGCCAGCAGCTTTAAGATAGGGTACGAGCAGTACTTC	CASSFKIGYEQYF
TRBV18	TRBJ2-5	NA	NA	TGTGCCAGCTCATCGGGGGCCGGGACTGACCAAGAGACCCAGTACTTC	CASSSGAGTDQETQYF
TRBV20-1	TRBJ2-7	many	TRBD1	TGCAGTGTCCCCCGGGACAGGGCTTCCTACGAGCAGTACTTC	CSVPRDRASYEQYF
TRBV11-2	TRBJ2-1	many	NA	TGTGCCAGCAGCTTCATCCCGGGGAGCTCCTACAATGAGCAGTTCTTC	CASSFIPGSSYNEQFF
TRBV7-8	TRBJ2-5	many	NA	TGTGCCAGCAGCTTAGATGACCGGGGGACCGAACGGGAGAAGACCCAGTACTTC	CASSLDDRGTEREKTQYF
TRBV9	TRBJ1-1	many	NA	TGTGCCAGCAGCGTAGGGTTTCTCGAAGACGTCGGGGGAATGAACACTGAAGCTTTCTTT	CASSVGFLEDVGGMNTEAFF
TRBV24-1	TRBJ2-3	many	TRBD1	TGTGCCACCGGGACAGGGGGCACAGATACGCAGTATTTT	CATGTGGTDTQYF
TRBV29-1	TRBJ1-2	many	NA	TGCAGCGCCGGGGGTACGGATGGCTACACCTTC	CSAGGTDGYTF
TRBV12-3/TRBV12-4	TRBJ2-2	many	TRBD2	TGTGCCAGCAGTTCAGCGGGGCTTAACACCGGGGAGCTGTTTTTT	CASSSAGLNTGELFF
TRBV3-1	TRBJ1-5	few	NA	TGTGCCAGCAGCCAAGTCCTGGTTTATAAGACCCAGAATTTT	CASSQVLVYKTQNF
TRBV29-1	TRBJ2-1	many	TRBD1	TGCAGCGTCTGGACAGGGTCCTACAATGAGCAGTTCTTC	CSVWTGSYNEQFF
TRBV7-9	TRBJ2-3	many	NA	TGTGCCAGCAGCAGCGGTAGCACAGATACGCAGTATTTT	CASSSGSTDTQYF
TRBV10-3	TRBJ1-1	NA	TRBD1	TGTGCCATCAGTGAGTCCCGGACAGGGGGCTTTACTGAAGCTTTCTTT	CAISESRTGGFTEAFF
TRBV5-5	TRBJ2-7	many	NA	TGTGCCAGCAGCCTGTCGCGCGAGCAGTACTTC	CASSLSREQYF
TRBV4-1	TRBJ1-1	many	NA	TGCGCCAGCAGCCAAGAAGGGTCAGGGAGTAAGGCCACTGAAGCTTTCTTT	CASSQEGSGSKATEAFF
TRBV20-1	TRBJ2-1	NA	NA	TGCAGTGCTGTGTCGGTCAGAACCTACAATGAGCAGTTCTTC	CSAVSVRTYNEQFF
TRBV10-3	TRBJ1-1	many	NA	TGTGCCATCGCCGCCGGGGCCGAAGCTTTCTTT	CAIAAGAEAFF
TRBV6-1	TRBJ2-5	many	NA	TGTGCCAGCAGTGAAAGCATTCTAGGCCCCCAAGAGACCCAGTACTTC	CASSESILGPQETQYF
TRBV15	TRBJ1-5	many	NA	TGTGCCACCAATTCAGGCCAGCCCCTCAATCAGCCCCAGCATTTT	CATNSGQPLNQPQHF
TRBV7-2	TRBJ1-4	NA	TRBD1	TGTGCCAGCAGCCTCGATGGGACAGCCAATAATGAAAAACTGTTTTTT	CASSLDGTANNEKLFF
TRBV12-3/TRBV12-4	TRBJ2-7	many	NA	TGTGCCAGCAGGGGACGGAGTTTCTCCTACGAGCAGTACTTC	CASRGRSFSYEQYF
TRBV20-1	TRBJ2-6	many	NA	TGCAGTGCTAGAGATTGGGGGGCAGGGACCTACTCTGGGGCCAACGTCCTGACTTTC	CSARDWGAGTYSGANVLTF
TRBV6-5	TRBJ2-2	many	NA	TGTGCCAGCAGTTACAATAGAGGGATAGGGGAGCTGTTTTTT	CASSYNRGIGELFF